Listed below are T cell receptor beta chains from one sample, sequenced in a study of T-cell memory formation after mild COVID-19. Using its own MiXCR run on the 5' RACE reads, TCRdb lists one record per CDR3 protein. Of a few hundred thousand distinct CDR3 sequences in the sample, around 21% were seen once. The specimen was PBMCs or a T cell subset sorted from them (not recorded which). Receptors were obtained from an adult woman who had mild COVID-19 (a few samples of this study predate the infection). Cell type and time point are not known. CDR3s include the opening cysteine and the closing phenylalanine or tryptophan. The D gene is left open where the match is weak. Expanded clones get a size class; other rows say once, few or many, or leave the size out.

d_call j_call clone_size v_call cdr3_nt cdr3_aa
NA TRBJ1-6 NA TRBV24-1 TGTGCCACCAGTGATTTTCCAGATAATTCACCCCTCCACTTT CATSDFPDNSPLHF
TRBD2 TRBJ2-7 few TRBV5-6 TGTGCCAGCAGCAGCTACGGGACTAGCGGGGTGTTCTCCTACGAGCAGTACTTC CASSSYGTSGVFSYEQYF
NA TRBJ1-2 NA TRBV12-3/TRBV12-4 TGTGCCAGCAGTCCTGACGTAAACTATGGCTACACCTTC CASSPDVNYGYTF
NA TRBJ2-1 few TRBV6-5 TGTGCCAGCAACTCACAGCATAGCTCCTACAATGAGCAGTTCTTC CASNSQHSSYNEQFF
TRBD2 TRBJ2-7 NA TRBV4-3 TGCGCCAGCAGCCCCAGGGCGGGAGTCTCCTACGAGCAGTACTTC CASSPRAGVSYEQYF
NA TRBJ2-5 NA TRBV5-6 TGTGCCAGCAGCTTGAGGGGTTGGGGGGGCAAAGAGACCCAGTACTTC CASSLRGWGGKETQYF
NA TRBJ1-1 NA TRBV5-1 TGCGCCAGCAGCTTGGGTATATACAGGGTGACTGAAGCTTTCTTT CASSLGIYRVTEAFF
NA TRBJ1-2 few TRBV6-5 TGTGCCAGCAGTTACCTGAATAACTATGGCTACACCTTC CASSYLNNYGYTF
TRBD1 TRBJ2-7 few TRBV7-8 TGTGCCAGCAGCTCACGAATGGGACAGGGGGTGCTGGGCTTCTACGAGCAGTACTTC CASSSRMGQGVLGFYEQYF
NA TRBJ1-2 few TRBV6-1 TGTGCCAGCAGTGAAATCAAAAGAGGCACAGGCTACACCTTC CASSEIKRGTGYTF
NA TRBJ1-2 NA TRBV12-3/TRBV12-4 TGTGCCAGCAGTTTAGCAGGGACCTTGGGCCCAAACTATGGCTACACCTTC CASSLAGTLGPNYGYTF